The 10 T cell receptor beta chains below were found in one sample sequenced in a study of T cell responses to AZD1222 COVID-19 vaccine. Sequencing used immunoSEQ multiplex PCR; TCRdb keeps in-frame clones, though not all of them. The sample holds under 150,000 clones, about 88% seen once. The sequencing here drew on peripheral blood, taken on day 0 of AZD1222 vaccination. Receptors originate from an adult in good health.

The V call is TRBV6-1, the J call TRBJ1-5, with D perhaps TRBD1 (5 bases). The CDR3 is made up of 14 amino acids. V gave up 7 bases and J gave up 0 bases, with 10 bases separating them. From germline, CDR1 is MNHNS and CDR2 SASEGT. CDR3 amino acids: CASTAGNSNQPQHF. Here the CDR3 DNA reads TGTGCCAGCACGGCAGGGAATAGCAATCAGCCCCAGCATTTT.

The rearrangement links TRBV29-1 to TRBJ2-2, with D maybe TRBD1 (6 bases). The V end was cut by 6 bases, the J end by 1 base, with 12 bases between. CDR3 size: 14 residues. The germline V gene encodes CDR1 SQVTM and CDR2 ANQGSEA. The CDR3 protein is CSVLQGQNTGELFF. CDR3 DNA sequence: TGCAGCGTGCTACAGGGACAGAACACCGGGGAGCTGTTTTTT.

The V and J genes are TRBV5-4 and TRBJ2-5, with D uncertain. The CDR3 loop spans 14 amino acids. Trimming stripped 0 bases from V and 4 bases from J, with 10 bases between. The V gene's germline CDR1 is SGHNT and CDR2 YYREEE (reference sequence). DNA of the CDR3: TGTGCCAGCAGCTTGGTCGGCTCCTCAGAGACCCAGTACTTC. Its translation: CASSLVGSSETQYF. The full variable domain, with the rest looked up from reference TRBV5-4 and TRBJ2-5, is ETGVTQSPTHLIKTRGQQVTLRCSSQSGHNTVSWYQQALGQGPQFIFQYYREEENGRGNFPPRFSGLQFPNYSSELNVNALELDDSALYLCASSLVGSSETQYFGPGTRLLVL.

V usage is TRBV7-2 and J usage is TRBJ2-3; 10 bases are a match to TRBD2. This CDR3 has 16 residues. CDR1 and CDR2 (germline): SGHTA, FQGNSA. Losses at the gene ends were 1 base for V and 8 bases for J; bases not matched to a gene: 9. CDR3: CASSLVSGGPLGTQYF. The CDR3 region has the DNA TGTGCCAGCAGCTTAGTTAGCGGGGGGCCCCTAGGTACGCAGTATTTT.

The chain carries TRBV6-5 and TRBJ1-1, with D hard to call. CDR3 size: 13 residues. Trimming took off 2 bases at V and 5 bases at J, with 9 bases between the two ends. In germline, CDR1 is MNHEY, CDR2 SVGAGI. The CDR3 spells CASSYTRQTEAFF. The CDR3 DNA follows: TGTGCCAGCAGTTACACGCGACAAACTGAAGCTTTCTTT.

This clone was observed a single time. DNA of the CDR3: TGCGCCAGCAGCCAAGATCTCGGGGGGGCCTCAGAGACCCAGTACTTC. Protein sequence: CASSQDLGGASETQYF. The chain joins TRBV4-1 to TRBJ2-5, with 8 positions matching TRBD2. From germline, CDR1 is MGHRA and CDR2 YSYEKL. The CDR3 has 16 amino acids. V gave up 0 bases and J gave up 4 bases; unmatched junction bases: 7.

The chain has TRBV6-5 and TRBJ2-4; D unresolved. Germline lookup yields CDR1 MNHEY and CDR2 SVGAGI. The CDR3 is 11 residues long. V gave up 5 bases and J gave up 4 bases, with 3 bases separating them. CDR3 region: CASSHKNIQYF. Here the CDR3 DNA reads TGTGCCAGCAGTCATAAAAACATTCAGTACTTC.

The V call is TRBV12-3 or TRBV12-4, the J call TRBJ1-6, with D unclear. This CDR3 spans 12 amino acids. V gave up 4 bases and J gave up 7 bases, with 5 bases separating them. The CDR3 coding sequence is TGTGCCAGCAGTTCCACGAATTCACCCCTCCACTTT. Its translation is CASSSTNSPLHF.

The J gene is TRBJ1-5, the V gene TRBV12-3 or TRBV12-4; no definite D call. V was shortened by 5 bases and J by 4 bases, with 6 bases between the two germline ends. The CDR3 totals 12 residues. CDR3 loop: CASSGTNQPQHF. CDR3 nucleotide sequence: TGTGCCAGCAGTGGAACAAATCAGCCCCAGCATTTT.

The J gene is TRBJ2-1, the V gene TRBV5-6, with 12 bases fitting TRBD2. V gave up 4 bases and J gave up 8 bases; unmatched junction bases: 7. CDR3 length: 15 residues. Germline CDR1 reads SGHDT; CDR2 reads YYEEEE. CDR3 region: CASSRTSGIGDEQFF. The CDR3 region has the DNA TGTGCCAGCAGCCGGACTAGCGGGATTGGGGATGAGCAGTTCTTC.